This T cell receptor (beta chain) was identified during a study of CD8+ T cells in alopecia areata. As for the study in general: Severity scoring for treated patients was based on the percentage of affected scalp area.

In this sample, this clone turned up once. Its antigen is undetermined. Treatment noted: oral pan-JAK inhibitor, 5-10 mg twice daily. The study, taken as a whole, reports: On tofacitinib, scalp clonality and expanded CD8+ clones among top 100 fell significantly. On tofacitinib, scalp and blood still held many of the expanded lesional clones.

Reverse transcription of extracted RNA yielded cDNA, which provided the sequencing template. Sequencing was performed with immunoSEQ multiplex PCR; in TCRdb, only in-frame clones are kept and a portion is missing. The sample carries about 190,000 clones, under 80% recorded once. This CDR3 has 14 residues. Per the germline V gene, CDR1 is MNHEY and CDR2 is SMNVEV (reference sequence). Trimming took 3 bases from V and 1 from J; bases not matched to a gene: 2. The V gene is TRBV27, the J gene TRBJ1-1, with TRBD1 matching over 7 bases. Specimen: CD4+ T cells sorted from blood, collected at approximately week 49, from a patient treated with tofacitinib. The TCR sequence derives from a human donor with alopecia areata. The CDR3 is CASSLQGGNTEAFF. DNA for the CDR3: TGTGCCAGCAGTTTGCAGGGGGGGAACACTGAAGCTTTCTTT.